A selection of T cell receptor beta chains follows, all from one sample in a study of T-cell reconstitution after alpha-beta-depleted transplantation in children. TCRdb called the PCR reads again in MiXCR, with one record for every CDR3 protein. Altogether around 240,000 distinct CDR3 sequences are present, roughly 8% being singletons, with the ten largest covering less than 8%. The material was PBMCs, mostly from graft donor cells, obtained 180 days after TCRalphabeta/CD19-depleted stem cell transplant. The receptors were sampled from a male patient under 18 who had a stem cell transplant for acute lymphoblastic leukemia, so the T cells may come from the graft donor. The CDR3 runs from the conserved cysteine through the conserved F or W. The size entry is marked missing in some rows and otherwise reads once, few, many or a size class.

>many|TRBJ2-5|TRBV20-1
CSAFDRGMLETQYF
>many|TRBJ2-4|TRBV3-1
CASSQEKAEAGEDIQYF
>many|TRBJ1-1|TRBV7-2
CASTGLSQNTEAFF
>many|TRBJ2-1|TRBV5-1
CASSLSLGVYNEQFF
>many|TRBJ1-6|TRBV6-5
CASSYSNQGIGSPLHF
>many|TRBJ2-1|TRBV7-8
CASSLASAEGLGDNEQFF
>NA|TRBJ2-7|TRBV7-6
CASSPTQGRAYEQYF
>many|TRBJ2-7|TRBV28
CATEDYYEQYF
>NA|TRBJ2-1|TRBV27
CASLTGGPGNEQFF
>few|TRBJ2-7|TRBV3-1
CASSPFPTAGQGAYEQYF
>NA|TRBJ2-7|TRBV6-1
CASSADAGSPSGTRSYEQYF
>few|TRBJ2-3|TRBV7-3
CASSLSGIPDTQYF
>many|TRBJ2-5|TRBV4-1
CASSQALSQETQYF
>many|TRBJ2-4|TRBV7-2
CASSFGQGPKNIQYF
>many|TRBJ1-2|TRBV7-9
CASSFRTRGYTF
>few|TRBJ1-4|TRBV15
CATGTRRSTNEKLFF